This T cell receptor beta chain is from a study of blood T cell repertoires in COVID-19. About the study: T cells, B-cell-depleted T cells, or PBMCs supplied cDNA or gDNA.

V was shortened by 0 bases and J by 5 bases, with 5 bases between the two germline ends. Germline-derived CDR1 and CDR2 are SGDLS and YYNGEE. The CDR3 contains 12 residues. Methods used by the authors: Nucleated cell counts were estimated from reference gene primer amplification. The data were produced by immunoSEQ multiplex PCR, yet TCRdb's version contains in-frame clones alone and is incomplete. V, J and clone size were drawn from that table, and D and trimming were deduced from the DNA. This sample yields about 25,000 clones, of which roughly 76% are seen a single time; approximately 58% belongs to the top ten.

The origin of this receptor is a woman of 80 years or more with acute or convalescent COVID-19. Sequencing was performed on peripheral blood. This chain uses TRBV9 with TRBJ1-2, with D perhaps matching TRBD1 (5 bases). The CDR3 sequence: CASSVEGYGYTF. The CDR3 bases are TGTGCCAGCAGCGTAGAGGGGTATGGCTACACCTTC.